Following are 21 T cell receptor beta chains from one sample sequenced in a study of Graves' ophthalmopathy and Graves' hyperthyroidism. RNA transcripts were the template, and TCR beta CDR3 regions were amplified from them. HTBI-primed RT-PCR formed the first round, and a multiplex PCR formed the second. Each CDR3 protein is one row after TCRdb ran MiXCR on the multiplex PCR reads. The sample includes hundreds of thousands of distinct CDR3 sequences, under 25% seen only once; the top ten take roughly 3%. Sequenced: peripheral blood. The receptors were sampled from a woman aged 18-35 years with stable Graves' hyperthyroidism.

The chain's CDR3 is CASSPSLWAWQHGYTF. In nucleotides, the CDR3 is TGTGCCAGCAGCCCCTCCCTCTGGGCTTGGCAGCATGGCTACACCTTC. The rearrangement uses TRBV11-2 and TRBJ1-2; D gene unclear. This CDR3 region has 16 residues. Germline V gives CDR1 SGHAT, CDR2 FQNNGV. The germline V and J ends were trimmed by 5 bases and 6 bases, with 22 bases remaining between them.

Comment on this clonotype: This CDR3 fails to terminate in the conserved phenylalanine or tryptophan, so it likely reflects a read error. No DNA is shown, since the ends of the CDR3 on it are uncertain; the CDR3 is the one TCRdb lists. The CDR3 here is CSARWTANTEACY. The chain combines TRBV20-1 with TRBJ1-1; TRBD1, the table's D call, lacks a check against the DNA. CDR1 and CDR2 (germline): DFQATT, SNEGSKA (reference sequence). 13 amino acids form the CDR3, both terminal residues included.

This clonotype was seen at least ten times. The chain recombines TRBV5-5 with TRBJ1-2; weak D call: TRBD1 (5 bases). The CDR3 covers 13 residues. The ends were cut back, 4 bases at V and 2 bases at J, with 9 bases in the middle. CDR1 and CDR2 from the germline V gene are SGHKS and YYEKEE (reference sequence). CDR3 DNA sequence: TGTGCCAGCAGCATGGACATAAACTATGGCTACACCTTC. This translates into CASSMDINYGYTF.

The CDR3: CSVSRGGETQYF. The CDR3 DNA reads TGCAGCGTGTCCCGCGGGGGAGAGACCCAGTACTTC. The V gene is TRBV29-1, the J gene TRBJ2-5; 7 positions match TRBD2. The CDR3 has 12 amino acids. With V trimmed by 6 bases and J by 4 bases, 5 bases remained unmatched. The germline CDR1 and CDR2 sequences are SQVTM and ANQGSEA. The full variable domain, in which reference TRBV29-1 and TRBJ2-5 provide the parts outside the CDR3, is SAVISQKPSRDICQRGTSLTIQCQVDSQVTMMFWYRQQPGQSLTLIATANQGSEATYESGFVIDKFPISRPNLTFSTLTVSNMSPEDSSIYLCSVSRGGETQYFGPGTRLLVL.

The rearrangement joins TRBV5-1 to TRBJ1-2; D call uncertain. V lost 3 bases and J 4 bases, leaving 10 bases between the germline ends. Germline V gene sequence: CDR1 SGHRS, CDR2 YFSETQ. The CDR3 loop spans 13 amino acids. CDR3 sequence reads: CASSSDGAYGYTF. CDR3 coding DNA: TGCGCCAGCAGCTCGGACGGTGCCTATGGCTACACCTTC.

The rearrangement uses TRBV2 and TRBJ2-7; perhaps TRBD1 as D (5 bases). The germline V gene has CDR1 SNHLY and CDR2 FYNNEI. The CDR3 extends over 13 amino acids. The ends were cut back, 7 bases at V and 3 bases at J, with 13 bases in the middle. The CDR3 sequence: CASTWARDYEQYF. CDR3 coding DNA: TGTGCCAGCACTTGGGCCAGGGACTACGAGCAGTACTTC. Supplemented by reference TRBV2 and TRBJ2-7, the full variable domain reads EPEVTQTPSHQVTQMGQEVILRCVPISNHLYFYWYRQILGQKVEFLVSFYNNEISEKSEIFDDQFSVERPDGSNFTLKIRSTKLEDSAMYFCASTWARDYEQYFGPGTRLTVT.

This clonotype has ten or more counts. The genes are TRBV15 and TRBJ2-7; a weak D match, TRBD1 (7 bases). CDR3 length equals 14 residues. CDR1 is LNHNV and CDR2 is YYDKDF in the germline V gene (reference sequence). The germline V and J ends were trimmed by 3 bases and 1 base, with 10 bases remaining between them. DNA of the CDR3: TGTGCCACCAGCAGCGCAGGGGGGTCCTACGAGCAGTACTTC. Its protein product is CATSSAGGSYEQYF.

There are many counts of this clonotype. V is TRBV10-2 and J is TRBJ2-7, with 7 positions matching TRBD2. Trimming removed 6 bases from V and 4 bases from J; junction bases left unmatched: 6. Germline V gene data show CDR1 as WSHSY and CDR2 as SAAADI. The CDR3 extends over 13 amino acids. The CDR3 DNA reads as TGCGCCAGCAGCCGGACTAGGCAGTACGAGCAGTACTTC. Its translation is CASSRTRQYEQYF.

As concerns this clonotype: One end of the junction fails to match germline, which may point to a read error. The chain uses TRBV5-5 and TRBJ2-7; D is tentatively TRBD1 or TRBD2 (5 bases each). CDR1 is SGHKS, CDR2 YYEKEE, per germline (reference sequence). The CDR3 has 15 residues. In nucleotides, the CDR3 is TGTGCCAACAGCAAACCAGGGACGGTGGTTTACGAGCAGTACTTC. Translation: CANSKPGTVVYEQYF.

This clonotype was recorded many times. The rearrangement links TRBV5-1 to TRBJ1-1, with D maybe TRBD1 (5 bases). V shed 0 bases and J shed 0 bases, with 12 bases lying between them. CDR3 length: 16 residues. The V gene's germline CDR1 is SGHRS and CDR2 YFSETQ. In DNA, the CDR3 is TGCGCCAGCAGCTTGGACCAGGGACCCCTGAACACTGAAGCTTTCTTT. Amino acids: CASSLDQGPLNTEAFF.

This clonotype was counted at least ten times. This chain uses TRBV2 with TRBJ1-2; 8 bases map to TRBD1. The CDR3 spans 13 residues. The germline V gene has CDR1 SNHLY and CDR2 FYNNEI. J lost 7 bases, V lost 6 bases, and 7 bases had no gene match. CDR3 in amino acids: CASSGQGSGGYTF. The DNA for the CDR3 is TGTGCCAGCAGCGGACAGGGTTCGGGTGGCTACACCTTC.

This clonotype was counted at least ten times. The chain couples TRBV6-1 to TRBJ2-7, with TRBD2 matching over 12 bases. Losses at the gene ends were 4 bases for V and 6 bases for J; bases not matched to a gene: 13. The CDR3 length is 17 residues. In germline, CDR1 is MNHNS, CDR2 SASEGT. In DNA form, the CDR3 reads TGTGCCAGCAGTGTGGTAGAGCTAGCGGGAGGGGCGGTCGAGCAGTACTTC. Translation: CASSVVELAGGAVEQYF.

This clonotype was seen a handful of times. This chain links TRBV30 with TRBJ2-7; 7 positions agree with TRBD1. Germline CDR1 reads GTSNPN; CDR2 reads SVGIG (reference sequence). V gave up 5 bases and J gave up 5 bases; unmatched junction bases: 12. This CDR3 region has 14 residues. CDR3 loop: CAWAEGQAGDEQYF. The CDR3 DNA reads TGTGCCTGGGCTGAAGGACAGGCAGGGGACGAGCAGTACTTC.

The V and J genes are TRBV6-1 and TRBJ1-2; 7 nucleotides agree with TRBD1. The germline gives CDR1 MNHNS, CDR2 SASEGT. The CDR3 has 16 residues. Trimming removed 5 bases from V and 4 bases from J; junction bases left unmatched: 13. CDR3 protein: CASSQRGGTVVYGYTF. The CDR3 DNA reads TGTGCCAGCAGTCAACGAGGGGGGACAGTAGTCTATGGCTACACCTTC.

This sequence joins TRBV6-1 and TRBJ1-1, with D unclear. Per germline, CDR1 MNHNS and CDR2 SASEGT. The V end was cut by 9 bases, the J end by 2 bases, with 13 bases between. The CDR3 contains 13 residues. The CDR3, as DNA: TGTGCCAGTGGCCAAGGGATTAACACTGAAGCTTTCTTT. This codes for CASGQGINTEAFF.

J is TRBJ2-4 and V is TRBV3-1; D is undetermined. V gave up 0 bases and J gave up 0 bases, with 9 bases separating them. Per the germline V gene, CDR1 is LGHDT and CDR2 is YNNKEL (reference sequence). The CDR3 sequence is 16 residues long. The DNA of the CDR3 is TGTGCCAGCAGCCAAGACGGCAGAATAGCCAAAAACATTCAGTACTTC. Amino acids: CASSQDGRIAKNIQYF.

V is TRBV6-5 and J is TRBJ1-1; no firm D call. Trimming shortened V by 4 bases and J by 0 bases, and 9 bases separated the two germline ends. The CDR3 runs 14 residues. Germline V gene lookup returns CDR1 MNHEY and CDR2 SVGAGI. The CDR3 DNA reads TGTGCCAGCAGTTTGGTCAGGCTGAACACTGAAGCTTTCTTT. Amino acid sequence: CASSLVRLNTEAFF.

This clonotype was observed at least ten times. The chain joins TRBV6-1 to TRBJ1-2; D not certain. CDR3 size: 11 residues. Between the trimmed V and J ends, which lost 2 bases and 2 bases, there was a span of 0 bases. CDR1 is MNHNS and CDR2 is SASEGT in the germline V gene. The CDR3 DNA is TGTGCCAGCAGTGAAAACTATGGCTACACCTTC. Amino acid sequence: CASSENYGYTF.

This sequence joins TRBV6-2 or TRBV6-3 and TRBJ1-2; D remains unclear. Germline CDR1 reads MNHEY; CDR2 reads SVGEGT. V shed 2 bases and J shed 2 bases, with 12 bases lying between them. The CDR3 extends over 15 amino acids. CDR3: CASSYIGGRNYGYTF. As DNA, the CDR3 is TGTGCCAGCAGTTACATCGGAGGAAGGAACTATGGCTACACCTTC.

CDR3 in amino acids: CASSVETGGKAFF. CDR3 DNA: TGTGCCAGCAGCGTCGAGACAGGGGGTAAAGCTTTCTTT. The V call is TRBV9, the J call TRBJ1-1; 9 bases agree with TRBD1. The CDR3 runs 13 residues. The V gene's germline CDR1 is SGDLS and CDR2 YYNGEE. With 2 bases clipped from V and 9 bases from J, the junction kept 5 bases outside the gene matches.

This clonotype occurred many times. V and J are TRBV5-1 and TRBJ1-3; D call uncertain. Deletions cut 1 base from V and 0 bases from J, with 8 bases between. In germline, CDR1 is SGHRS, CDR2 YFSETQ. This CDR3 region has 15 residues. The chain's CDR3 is CASSLRGISGNTIYF. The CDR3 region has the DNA TGCGCCAGCAGCTTGAGAGGGATCTCTGGAAACACCATATATTTT.